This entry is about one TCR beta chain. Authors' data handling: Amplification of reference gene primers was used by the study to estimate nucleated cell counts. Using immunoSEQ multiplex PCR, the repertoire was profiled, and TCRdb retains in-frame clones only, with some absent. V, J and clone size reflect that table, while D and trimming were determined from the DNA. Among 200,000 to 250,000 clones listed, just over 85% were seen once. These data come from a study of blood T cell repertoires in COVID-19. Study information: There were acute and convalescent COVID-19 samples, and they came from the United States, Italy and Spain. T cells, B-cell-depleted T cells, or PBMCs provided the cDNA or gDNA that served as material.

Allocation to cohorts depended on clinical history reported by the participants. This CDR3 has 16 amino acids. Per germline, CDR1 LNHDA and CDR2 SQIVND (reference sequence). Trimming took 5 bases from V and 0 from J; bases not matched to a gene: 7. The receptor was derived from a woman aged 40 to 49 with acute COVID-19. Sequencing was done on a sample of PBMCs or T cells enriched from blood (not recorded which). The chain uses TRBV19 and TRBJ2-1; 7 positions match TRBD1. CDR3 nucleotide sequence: TGTGCCAGTAGTGGCACCACAGGGGACTCCTACAATGAGCAGTTCTTC. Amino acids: CASSGTTGDSYNEQFF. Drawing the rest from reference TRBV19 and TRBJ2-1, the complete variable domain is DGGITQSPKYLFRKEGQNVTLSCEQNLNHDAMYWYRQDPGQGLRLIYYSQIVNDFQKGDIAEGYSVSREKKESFPLTVTSAQKNPTAFYLCASSGTTGDSYNEQFFGPGTRLTVL.